The 32 T cell receptor beta chains listed next were all sequenced from one sample in a study of T-cell memory formation after mild COVID-19. TCRdb ran MiXCR on the 5' RACE reads and lists one entry per CDR3 protein. The profile shows 150,000 to 200,000 distinct CDR3 sequences, 15% to 20% of them singletons. Sequenced: PBMCs or a T cell subset sorted from them (not recorded which). These receptors came from a man between 18 and 35 years old who had mild COVID-19 (a few samples of this study predate the infection). Cell type and time point are not known.

This clonotype was observed once. The CDR3 reads CASSQSTVGSNQPQHF. The CDR3 DNA reads TGCGCCAGCAGCCAAAGTACCGTGGGGAGCAATCAGCCCCAGCATTTT. The chain recombines TRBV4-1 with TRBJ1-5; D is ambiguous. The germline V gene encodes CDR1 MGHRA and CDR2 YSYEKL. The CDR3 consists of 16 residues. V lost 2 bases to trimming and J lost 1 base, with 12 bases between them.

This clonotype was counted at least ten times. The gene calls are TRBV27 and TRBJ1-6; 8 bases are a match to TRBD1. The CDR3 extends over 14 amino acids. CDR1 and CDR2 (germline): MNHEY, SMNVEV (reference sequence). The ends lost 2 bases at V and 7 bases at J; junction bases unmatched: 1. CDR3 DNA: TGTGCCAGCAGTTTAGGGACAGGAAATTCACCCCTCCACTTT. It translates to CASSLGTGNSPLHF.

This clonotype was counted many times. V and J are TRBV10-3 and TRBJ1-1, with D perhaps TRBD1 (5 bases). Germline values: CDR1 ENHRY, CDR2 SYGVKD. This CDR3 has 13 residues. V was clipped by 8 bases and J by 3 bases, with 13 bases between them. CDR3 in amino acids: CAIRTKEYTEAFF. The CDR3 DNA reads TGTGCCATCCGGACAAAGGAGTACACTGAAGCTTTCTTT.

The V and J genes are TRBV9 and TRBJ1-2; TRBD1 might be the D (6 bases). The CDR3 sequence is 15 residues long. V was cut by 4 bases and J by 3 bases, with 16 bases left in between. The germline V gene has CDR1 SGDLS and CDR2 YYNGEE. Here the CDR3 reads CASSPQEGGYYGYTF. CDR3 DNA: TGTGCCAGCAGCCCCCAGGAGGGGGGGTACTATGGCTACACCTTC.

This clonotype turned up a few times. V gene TRBV27 combines with J gene TRBJ1-2, with TRBD1 matching 8 bases. V lost 3 bases to trimming and J lost 7 bases; unmatched junction nucleotides: 4. CDR3 length: 13 residues. The germline V gene has CDR1 MNHEY and CDR2 SMNVEV (reference sequence). CDR3 DNA: TGTGCCAGCAGTTTTCCAGGGGGCTTTGGCTACACCTTC. As protein: CASSFPGGFGYTF.

The chain has TRBV29-1 and TRBJ1-5; no definite D call. Deletions cut 7 bases from V and 4 bases from J, with 11 bases between. From germline, CDR1 is SQVTM and CDR2 ANQGSEA. This CDR3 spans 12 amino acids. The CDR3 DNA reads as TGCAGCGCAGCTGTCGGGAATCAGCCCCAGCATTTT. It codes for CSAAVGNQPQHF.

This clonotype was detected many times. This sequence joins TRBV4-3 and TRBJ2-7; 9 bases are shared with TRBD1. Trimming at V came to 1 base and at J to 3 bases, leaving 1 base not matched to a gene. The CDR3 is made up of 14 amino acids. Germline CDR1 LGHNA, CDR2 YSLEER. For the CDR3, the DNA is TGCGCCAGCAGCCAAGCGGACAGGGGCTACGAGCAGTACTTC. Amino acid sequence: CASSQADRGYEQYF.

This clonotype was detected a few times. The rearrangement joins TRBV7-2 to TRBJ2-5; D is uncertain. CDR1 SGHTA and CDR2 FQGNSA come from the germline V gene. The CDR3 sequence is 13 residues long. Trimming took off 1 base at V and 4 bases at J, with 7 bases between the two ends. CDR3 sequence reads: CASSLGIRETQYF. The DNA of the CDR3 is TGTGCCAGCAGCTTAGGGATCCGAGAGACCCAGTACTTC.

The chain recombines TRBV5-1 with TRBJ2-7; D unclear. V was trimmed by 1 base and J by 2 bases, leaving 13 bases between them. The germline gives CDR1 SGHRS, CDR2 YFSETQ. The CDR3 totals 15 residues. The CDR3 is CASSLKSTITYEQYV. For the CDR3, the DNA is TGCGCCAGCAGCTTGAAGTCTACGATAACCTACGAGCAGTACGTC.

The chain uses TRBV11-2 and TRBJ2-3; no firm D call. V lost 1 base to trimming and J lost 5 bases, with 13 bases between them. This CDR3 spans 15 amino acids. The germline CDR1 and CDR2 sequences are SGHAT and FQNNGV. CDR3 DNA sequence: TGTGCCAGCAGCTTAGGTAGTGGAACGGGAGATACGCAGTATTTT. Translation gives CASSLGSGTGDTQYF. The full variable domain, its missing parts supplied by reference TRBV11-2 and TRBJ2-3, is EAGVAQSPRYKIIEKRQSVAFWCNPISGHATLYWYQQILGQGPKLLIQFQNNGVVDDSQLPKDRFSAERLKGVDSTLKIQPAKLEDSAVYLCASSLGSGTGDTQYFGPGTRLTVL.

This clonotype has a handful of counts. The chain combines TRBV5-4 with TRBJ2-3; 8 positions agree with TRBD2. The germline CDR1 and CDR2 sequences are SGHNT and YYREEE (reference sequence). Losses at the gene ends were 4 bases for V and 3 bases for J; bases not matched to a gene: 10. This CDR3 contains 16 residues. The chain's CDR3 is CASSPWGSGGTDTQYF. The CDR3 DNA follows: TGTGCCAGCAGCCCCTGGGGGAGCGGGGGAACAGATACGCAGTATTTT. Complete variable domain (other parts from reference TRBV5-4 and TRBJ2-3): ETGVTQSPTHLIKTRGQQVTLRCSSQSGHNTVSWYQQALGQGPQFIFQYYREEENGRGNFPPRFSGLQFPNYSSELNVNALELDDSALYLCASSPWGSGGTDTQYFGPGTRLTVL.

V usage is TRBV7-2 and J usage is TRBJ2-4; 9 bases agree with TRBD2. Germline CDR1 and CDR2: SGHTA and FQGNSA. The CDR3 has 15 amino acids. The trim removed 4 bases at V and 3 bases at J, leaving 4 bases unmatched. The CDR3 here is CASSYSGGIKNIQYF. CDR3 nucleotide sequence: TGTGCCAGCAGCTACAGCGGGGGGATCAAAAACATTCAGTACTTC.

The chain couples TRBV4-3 to TRBJ1-2, with TRBD1 as a possible D gene (6 bases). Germline V CDR1 and CDR2: LGHNA, YSLEER. Deletions cut 0 bases from V and 4 bases from J, with 15 bases between. The CDR3 covers 16 residues. DNA for the CDR3: TGCGCCAGCAGCCAAGATATGGCACAGGGTCCCTATGGCTACACCTTC. Its translation: CASSQDMAQGPYGYTF.

The chain employs TRBV7-9 and TRBJ2-7; TRBD2 aligns across 8 bases. The CDR3 is 13 residues long. Germline lookup yields CDR1 SEHNR and CDR2 FQNEAQ (reference sequence). V was clipped by 4 bases and J by 6 bases; unmatched bases: 5. The CDR3: CASSSGGVSEQYV. CDR3 sequence (DNA): TGTGCCAGCAGCTCCGGGGGGGTCTCCGAGCAGTACGTC.

This clonotype was counted a few times. The chain has TRBV7-2 and TRBJ2-1; possibly TRBD1 for D (6 bases). Trimming stripped 1 base from V and 8 bases from J, with 9 bases between. This CDR3 has 13 amino acids. The V gene's germline CDR1 is SGHTA and CDR2 FQGNSA. The CDR3 DNA reads TGTGCCAGCAGCTTAGGCAGGGGCTATGAGCAGTTCTTC. Translation gives CASSLGRGYEQFF.

There are a few counts of this clonotype. The V gene is TRBV4-2, the J gene TRBJ1-5; unclear D gene. Germline V gives CDR1 LGHNA, CDR2 YNFKEQ. V lost 4 bases to trimming and J lost 5 bases, with 12 bases between them. The length of the CDR3 is 14 residues. The CDR3 protein is CASSPKAVYQPQHF. CDR3 nucleotides: TGTGCCAGCAGCCCAAAGGCTGTTTATCAGCCCCAGCATTTT.

This clonotype was observed a handful of times. The chain has TRBV5-6 and TRBJ2-2; D might be TRBD1 or TRBD2, each matching 5 bases. V lost 3 bases and J lost 6, with 12 bases in between. CDR1 and CDR2 (germline): SGHDT, YYEEEE. This CDR3 region has 14 residues. CDR3 loop: CASSYSLGAGELFF. In DNA, the CDR3 is TGTGCCAGCAGCTACTCGTTGGGGGCCGGGGAGCTGTTTTTT.

CDR3 nucleotides: TGTGCCAGCAGTGGACAGGGAAAGACTGAAGCTTTCTTT. This encodes CASSGQGKTEAFF. The chain recombines TRBV2 with TRBJ1-1; 7 nucleotides align to TRBD1. Germline lookup yields CDR1 SNHLY and CDR2 FYNNEI. This CDR3 is 13 amino acids long. J was trimmed by 5 bases and V by 4 bases; bases with no gene match: 4.

The CDR3 region has the DNA TGTGCCAGCAGCCCGCCGTCGACCCCAGATACGCAGTATTTT. It is translated as CASSPPSTPDTQYF. The rearrangement joins TRBV11-2 to TRBJ2-3; no clear D. Germline V gene lookup returns CDR1 SGHAT and CDR2 FQNNGV. This CDR3 has 14 amino acids. Trimming stripped 5 bases from V and 4 bases from J, with 13 bases between.

The V and J genes are TRBV7-2 and TRBJ2-7; D remains ambiguous. The CDR3 sequence is 13 residues long. From germline, CDR1 is SGHTA and CDR2 FQGNSA. V gave up 5 bases and J gave up 6 bases, with 14 bases separating them. The CDR3 is CASSRVRASEQYF. As DNA, the CDR3 is TGTGCCAGCAGCCGAGTTCGGGCGTCCGAGCAGTACTTC.

This chain links TRBV5-1 with TRBJ1-6; 7 nucleotides agree with TRBD1. Germline CDR1 and CDR2: SGHRS and YFSETQ. There are 14 residues in the CDR3. V dropped 3 bases and J dropped 7; count of bases not matched to a gene: 4. The CDR3 region is CASSSDRVNSPLHF. In nucleotides, the CDR3 is TGCGCCAGCAGCTCTGACAGGGTGAATTCACCCCTCCACTTT.

This chain connects TRBV3-1 to TRBJ2-5; 11 bases match TRBD1. V shed 3 bases and J 5 bases; nucleotides not matched to a gene: 5. This CDR3 is built from 15 residues. The V gene's germline CDR1 is LGHDT and CDR2 YNNKEL (reference sequence). The DNA for the CDR3 is TGTGCCAGCAGCCAGAGGACAGGGGGCGCGGAGACCCAGTACTTC. This gives the protein CASSQRTGGAETQYF.

This clonotype appeared a single time. This chain joins TRBV6-1 and TRBJ2-1; D is ambiguous. Germline CDR1 and CDR2: MNHNS and SASEGT. V lost 4 bases, J lost 8 bases, and 9 bases lay in between. The CDR3 extends over 12 amino acids. This CDR3 reads CASSAVWDEQFF. CDR3 DNA: TGTGCCAGCAGTGCAGTTTGGGATGAGCAGTTCTTC.

This clonotype showed up just a few times. The chain uses TRBV15 and TRBJ2-1; TRBD2 aligns across 7 bases. There are 14 residues in the CDR3. V shed 3 bases and J 6 bases; nucleotides not matched to a gene: 5. Germline assignment: CDR1 LNHNV and CDR2 YYDKDF (reference sequence). CDR3 region: CATSRGGKSNEQFF. The CDR3 DNA reads TGTGCCACCAGCAGGGGAGGGAAATCCAATGAGCAGTTCTTC. The full variable domain, completed using reference TRBV15 and TRBJ2-1, is DAMVIQNPRYQVTQFGKPVTLSCSQTLNHNVMYWYQQKSSQAPKLLFHYYDKDFNNEADTPDNFQSRRPNTSFCFLDIRSPGLGDTAMYLCATSRGGKSNEQFFGPGTRLTVL.

This clonotype was detected only a few times. The chain combines TRBV12-3 or TRBV12-4 with TRBJ2-2; 8 nucleotides align to TRBD1. J lost 8 bases, V lost 4 bases, and 6 bases had no gene match. This CDR3 is 14 amino acids long. The CDR3 DNA is TGTGCCAGCAGTTCCGGACAGGGCGCGGGGGAGCTGTTTTTT. Protein product: CASSSGQGAGELFF.

V usage is TRBV6-5 and J usage is TRBJ2-3; D possibly corresponds to TRBD1 (7 bases). This CDR3 spans 15 amino acids. From germline, CDR1 is MNHEY and CDR2 SVGAGI. V was cut by 6 bases and J by 0 bases, with 13 bases left in between. The CDR3 DNA is TGTGCCAGCAGCTTACAGGGGACTAGCACAGATACGCAGTATTTT. This codes for CASSLQGTSTDTQYF.

This clonotype was counted a few times. CDR3 in amino acids: CASSLGDRNGYTF. The CDR3 coding sequence is TGTGCCAGCAGTTTAGGGGATCGCAATGGCTACACCTTC. V and J are TRBV12-3 or TRBV12-4 and TRBJ1-2; no clear D. Trimming removed 1 base from V and 6 bases from J, with 9 bases in between. The CDR3 spans 13 residues.

This clonotype was seen only a few times. The chain combines TRBV7-2 with TRBJ2-1, with TRBD2 identical over 12 bases. CDR3 size: 14 residues. V dropped 3 bases and J dropped 10; count of bases not matched to a gene: 4. Germline CDR1 reads SGHTA; CDR2 reads FQGNSA. The CDR3 sequence is CASSFRLAGGEQFF. For the CDR3, the DNA is TGTGCCAGCAGCTTTCGGCTAGCGGGGGGGGAGCAGTTCTTC. Full variable domain (rest looked up from reference TRBV7-2 and TRBJ2-1): GAGVSQSPSNKVTEKGKDVELRCDPISGHTALYWYRQSLGQGLEFLIYFQGNSAPDKSGLPSDRFSAERTGGSVSTLTIQRTQQEDSAVYLCASSFRLAGGEQFFGPGTRLTVL.

This clonotype was picked up a small number of times. V usage is TRBV7-2 and J usage is TRBJ1-5; D call uncertain. Trimming took 5 bases from V and 9 from J, leaving 20 bases between them. The length of the CDR3 is 15 residues. In germline, CDR1 is SGHTA, CDR2 FQGNSA. This CDR3 reads CASSPMTAPFVPQHF. In nucleotides, the CDR3 is TGTGCCAGCAGCCCGATGACTGCTCCCTTCGTGCCCCAGCATTTT.

The chain combines TRBV7-7 with TRBJ2-1, with TRBD2 as a possible D gene (5 bases). Deletions cut 5 bases from V and 9 bases from J, with 14 bases between. Germline lookup yields CDR1 SSHAT and CDR2 FNYEAQ (reference sequence). The CDR3 has 13 residues. CDR3 in DNA: TGTGCCAGCAGCCTCAGCCGGGGTAGTGAGCAGTTCTTC. Amino acids: CASSLSRGSEQFF.

V gene TRBV24-1 combines with J gene TRBJ1-5; the match to TRBD1 covers 8 bases. V shed 4 bases, J shed 6 bases, and the junction held 13 bases outside the gene matches. The CDR3 sequence is 17 residues long. Germline values: CDR1 KGHDR, CDR2 SFDVKD. CDR3 loop: CATSDNGGTGEGQPQHF. Here the CDR3 DNA reads TGTGCCACCAGTGACAACGGCGGGACAGGAGAGGGTCAGCCCCAGCATTTT.

This clonotype was counted a few times. This chain uses TRBV27 with TRBJ2-5, with D maybe TRBD2 (6 bases). Germline CDR1 MNHEY, CDR2 SMNVEV (reference sequence). The ends were cut back, 8 bases at V and 5 bases at J, with 15 bases in the middle. This CDR3 has 13 amino acids. CDR3 sequence: CASGRELWETQYF. DNA of the CDR3: TGTGCCAGCGGCCGGGAGCTGTGGGAGACCCAGTACTTC.